The 30 T cell receptor beta chains given below trace back to one sample, sequenced in a study of cytomegalovirus exposure and HLA in healthy donors. PCR primers comprised 60 Vbeta and 13 Jbeta primers. Here immunoSEQ multiplex PCR was the method, and the copy in TCRdb shows in-frame clones only, minus some. Its listing shows approximately 76,000 clones. Source material: PBMCs. These TCRs come from a man younger than 35 in good health and CMV-seropositive.

The CDR3 DNA sequence: TGTGCCAGTGGGCAAGACACCGGGGAGCTGTTTTTT. This codes for CASGQDTGELFF. J is TRBJ2-2 and V is TRBV2; D remains ambiguous. V was cut by 9 bases and J by 3 bases, with 8 bases left in between. Germline CDR1 SNHLY, CDR2 FYNNEI. The CDR3 has 12 residues.

CDR3 DNA sequence: TGTGCCAGCAGCCGAGAGACCCAGTACTTC. This sequence encodes CASSRETQYF. The V gene is TRBV7-9, the J gene TRBJ2-5; D gene uncertain. Germline CDR1 SEHNR, CDR2 FQNEAQ (reference sequence). The CDR3 has 10 amino acids. The V end lost 5 bases, the J end lost 4 bases, and 2 bases lay between the germline ends.

J is TRBJ1-6 and V is TRBV19; 12 bases match TRBD1. J lost 16 bases, V lost 10 bases, and 17 bases had no gene match. CDR3 length: 15 amino acids. The V gene's germline CDR1 is LNHDA and CDR2 SQIVND (reference sequence). CDR3 DNA sequence: TGTGCCACCCAAGGGGGGGGACAGGGGGCTCCGAGGCTCCACTTT. Translating gives CATQGGGQGAPRLHF.

The chain employs TRBV18 and TRBJ1-2; D call uncertain. Trimming removed 4 bases from V and 0 bases from J, with 12 bases in between. The CDR3 has 15 amino acids. The germline gives CDR1 KGHSH, CDR2 LQKENI. The CDR3 region has the DNA TGTGCCAGCTCACAAGGGAGAGGAGCTAACTATGGCTACACCTTC. Residues: CASSQGRGANYGYTF.

The chain has TRBV6-6 and TRBJ2-5; 7 bases are a match to TRBD2. The CDR3 totals 16 residues. Germline lookup yields CDR1 MNHNY and CDR2 SVGAGI (reference sequence). Trimming at V came to 5 bases and at J to 2 bases, leaving 11 bases not matched to a gene. The CDR3 loop is CASSARGGAGQETQYF. The CDR3 nucleotides read TGTGCCAGCAGTGCCCGGGGTGGAGCGGGGCAAGAGACCCAGTACTTC.

The chain carries TRBV28 and TRBJ1-2; TRBD1 matches at 8 bases. The junction had 9 bases not matched to a gene; V was cut back by 5 bases and J by 4 bases. CDR1 is MDHEN and CDR2 is SYDVKM in the germline V gene. The CDR3 extends over 15 amino acids. CDR3 coding DNA: TGTGCCAGCAGTCGTCCCGGGACAGGTGGCTATGGCTACACCTTC. It is translated as CASSRPGTGGYGYTF.

J is TRBJ2-3 and V is TRBV11-3; D is unclear. Trimming shortened V by 1 base and J by 1 base, and 9 bases separated the two germline ends. Germline CDR1 and CDR2: SGHNT and YENEEA. The CDR3 is made up of 15 amino acids. The CDR3 DNA reads TGTGCCAGCAGCTTAGCCCTTGGAGGCACAGATACGCAGTATTTT. The encoded protein is CASSLALGGTDTQYF.

This sequence joins TRBV27 and TRBJ1-1, with a possible D match to TRBD1 (6 bases). Trimming left V 4 bases short and J 2 bases short, with 17 bases between. This CDR3 region has 16 residues. CDR1 and CDR2 (germline): MNHEY, SMNVEV (reference sequence). CDR3 amino acids: CASSYDETGSNTEAFF. The CDR3 region has the DNA TGTGCCAGCAGTTACGATGAGACAGGAAGTAACACTGAAGCTTTCTTT.

This chain connects TRBV9 to TRBJ2-7, with a possible D match to TRBD2 (6 bases). Germline CDR1 is SGDLS and CDR2 is YYNGEE. The CDR3 contains 15 residues. Trimming removed 7 bases at V and 5 bases at J, with 22 bases between. The CDR3 loop is CASGGPGDERDEQYF. The DNA for the CDR3 is TGTGCCAGCGGCGGACCGGGGGATGAGAGAGACGAGCAGTACTTC.

The chain couples TRBV6-1 to TRBJ1-2, with a tentative D call TRBD1 (6 bases). V was cut by 0 bases and J by 4 bases, with 9 bases left in between. The CDR3 extends over 14 amino acids. Germline values: CDR1 MNHNS, CDR2 SASEGT. CDR3 sequence: CASSEASRGYGYTF. CDR3 coding DNA: TGTGCCAGCAGTGAAGCGTCCAGGGGCTATGGCTACACCTTC.

The rearrangement links TRBV6-5 to TRBJ1-1, with TRBD1 matching 7 bases. Losses at the gene ends were 7 bases for V and 1 base for J; bases not matched to a gene: 3. Germline V gives CDR1 MNHEY, CDR2 SVGAGI. The CDR3 extends over 13 amino acids. The chain's CDR3 is CASTHRGNTEAFF. In DNA, the CDR3 is TGTGCCAGCACTCACAGGGGGAACACTGAAGCTTTCTTT.

The V gene is TRBV2, the J gene TRBJ1-1; TRBD1 is a possible D gene (6 bases). The V gene's germline CDR1 is SNHLY and CDR2 FYNNEI. This CDR3 has 15 amino acids. V shed 5 bases and J shed 4 bases, with 17 bases lying between them. CDR3 DNA: TGTGCCAGCAGTCTGAGCAGGGGTCTACCCACTGAAGCTTTCTTT. Its translation: CASSLSRGLPTEAFF.

The chain employs TRBV6-1 and TRBJ2-1; 12 positions agree with TRBD2. Germline CDR1 reads MNHNS; CDR2 reads SASEGT. The V gene end was trimmed by 2 bases and the J gene end by 6 bases; junction bases not matched to a gene: 2. The CDR3 length is 15 residues. Here the CDR3 reads CASSELAGGPNEQFF. The CDR3 DNA follows: TGTGCCAGCAGTGAACTAGCGGGGGGGCCCAATGAGCAGTTCTTC.

The V and J genes are TRBV6-6 and TRBJ1-1, with D perhaps matching TRBD1 (6 bases). Germline-derived CDR1 and CDR2 are MNHNY and SVGAGI (reference sequence). CDR3 length: 12 residues. V lost 4 bases and J lost 3, with 6 bases in between. The CDR3 nucleotides are TGTGCCAGCAGTTCAGGGGACACTGAAGCTTTCTTT. It encodes CASSSGDTEAFF.

Worth noting for this clone: An end of the junction does not agree with germline; a read error may underlie this. Different DNA sequences within this sample yield the same CDR3. This chain uses TRBV6-5 with TRBJ1-2, with D possibly being TRBD1 (5 bases). CDR1 and CDR2 (germline): MNHEY, SVGAGI. The CDR3 totals 15 residues. CDR3 sequence: CASSSEYRNPYGYTF. In DNA, the CDR3 is TGCGCCAGCAGTTCAGAATACAGGAATCCCTATGGCTACACCTTC.

This chain connects TRBV14 to TRBJ1-2; D possibly corresponds to TRBD1 (6 bases). CDR1 and CDR2 from the germline V gene are SGHDN and FVKESK. The CDR3 contains 13 residues. V was shortened by 4 bases and J by 3 bases, with 9 bases between the two germline ends. The CDR3 region is CASSRGQHYGYTF. CDR3 nucleotides: TGTGCCAGCAGCCGAGGACAGCACTATGGCTACACCTTC.

V usage is TRBV10-1 and J usage is TRBJ2-7; 7 bases fit TRBD1. Germline values: CDR1 WNHNN, CDR2 SYGVQD (reference sequence). The CDR3 totals 14 residues. The trim removed 0 bases at V and 6 bases at J, leaving 5 bases unmatched. CDR3 sequence: CASSESNRGSEQYF. The CDR3 nucleotides read TGCGCCAGCAGTGAGTCGAACAGGGGCAGCGAGCAGTACTTC.

The DNA for the CDR3 is TGTGCCAGCAGTTTCCGGACTAGCGGGGGCACAGATACGCAGTATTTT. The encoded protein is CASSFRTSGGTDTQYF. The V and J genes are TRBV27 and TRBJ2-3, with 12 nucleotides matching TRBD2. Germline-derived CDR1 and CDR2 are MNHEY and SMNVEV (reference sequence). Trimming removed 3 bases from V and 1 base from J; junction bases left unmatched: 2. The CDR3 consists of 16 residues.

DNA for the CDR3: TGTGCCAGCAGGGACACCTACTCTGGAAACACCATATATTTT. It specifies CASRDTYSGNTIYF. The chain combines TRBV6-1 with TRBJ1-3, with D possibly matching TRBD1 (5 bases). Trimming took off 6 bases at V and 0 bases at J, with 9 bases between the two ends. There are 14 residues in the CDR3. Germline loops: CDR1 MNHNS, CDR2 SASEGT.

This chain uses TRBV14 with TRBJ2-1; 8 bases are shared with TRBD2. In germline, CDR1 is SGHDN, CDR2 FVKESK. V lost 4 bases and J lost 8; bases outside the gene matches: 16. This CDR3 comprises 17 residues. CDR3 in amino acids: CASSRAGGRFEYHEQFF. CDR3 DNA sequence: TGTGCCAGCAGCCGGGCCGGCGGGAGGTTCGAGTATCATGAGCAGTTCTTC.

The chain has TRBV30 and TRBJ2-1, with 11 bases lining up with TRBD2. CDR3 length equals 15 residues. From germline, CDR1 is GTSNPN and CDR2 SVGIG (reference sequence). V gave up 4 bases and J gave up 5 bases; unmatched junction bases: 7. For the CDR3, the DNA is TGTGCCTGGAATCCTCTAGCGGGGGGTGACAATGAGCAGTTCTTC. Protein sequence: CAWNPLAGGDNEQFF.

V gene TRBV28 combines with J gene TRBJ1-1; 7 nucleotides align to TRBD1. Germline V lookup: CDR1 MDHEN, CDR2 SYDVKM. The junction had 4 bases not matched to a gene; V was cut back by 5 bases and J by 4 bases. This CDR3 comprises 13 residues. CDR3 sequence reads: CASSEDRLTEAFF. The CDR3 nucleotides are TGTGCCAGCAGTGAGGACAGGCTCACTGAAGCTTTCTTT.

This sequence joins TRBV6-5 and TRBJ2-3; the D is unclear. This CDR3 region has 14 residues. V was pared by 4 bases and J by 0 bases, with 8 bases between. CDR1 is MNHEY and CDR2 is SVGAGI in the germline V gene. CDR3 sequence (DNA): TGTGCCAGCAGTTCCGTGACTAGCACAGATACGCAGTATTTT. Protein product: CASSSVTSTDTQYF.

The genes are TRBV4-1 and TRBJ1-1, with D unclear. Germline CDR1 is MGHRA and CDR2 is YSYEKL. There are 12 residues in the CDR3. V was trimmed by 1 base and J by 10 bases, leaving 10 bases between them. For the CDR3, the DNA is TGCGCCAGCAGCCAAGGGGGAGAGGGAGCTTTCTTT. Its translation: CASSQGGEGAFF.

The chain couples TRBV28 to TRBJ1-2; D unclear. This CDR3 contains 15 residues. Deletions cut 7 bases from V and 1 base from J, with 16 bases between. The germline CDR1 and CDR2 sequences are MDHEN and SYDVKM. The CDR3: CASKVLREINYGYTF. CDR3 coding DNA: TGTGCCAGCAAAGTCTTAAGGGAGATTAACTATGGCTACACCTTC.

The genes are TRBV10-3 and TRBJ1-2; 8 bases map to TRBD1. CDR3 length: 14 amino acids. Germline CDR1 reads ENHRY; CDR2 reads SYGVKD. The J segment lost 4 bases and the V segment lost 8 bases, leaving 9 bases of the junction unmatched. DNA for the CDR3: TGTGCCATCCTCGGACAGGGTACTTCCTATGGCTACACCTTC. It yields the protein CAILGQGTSYGYTF.

The CDR3 sequence: CASSKTGTGGHTIYF. The DNA of the CDR3 is TGTGCCAGCAGTAAAACCGGGACAGGGGGCCACACCATATATTTT. The rearrangement uses TRBV2 and TRBJ1-3; 12 positions agree with TRBD1. The CDR3 covers 15 residues. V dropped 5 bases and J dropped 8; count of bases not matched to a gene: 7. Germline CDR1 and CDR2: SNHLY and FYNNEI.

This chain links TRBV5-1 with TRBJ2-2, with D uncertain. V lost 4 bases and J 1 base, leaving 14 bases between the germline ends. The CDR3 sequence is 16 residues long. CDR1 is SGHRS and CDR2 is YFSETQ in the germline V gene. The CDR3 here is CASSPPSQENTGELFF. CDR3 DNA sequence: TGCGCCAGCAGCCCCCCGAGCCAAGAGAACACCGGGGAGCTGTTTTTT.

CDR3 sequence reads: CASRLMGLARETQYF. In DNA form, the CDR3 reads TGTGCCAGCAGGTTAATGGGACTAGCGAGGGAGACCCAGTACTTC. The J gene is TRBJ2-5, the V gene TRBV5-6, with 10 bases lining up with TRBD2. Germline V gene data show CDR1 as SGHDT and CDR2 as YYEEEE. V was clipped by 5 bases and J by 5 bases; unmatched bases: 9. CDR3 length equals 15 residues. Variable domain in full (rest from reference TRBV5-6 and TRBJ2-5): DAGVTQSPTHLIKTRGQQVTLRCSPKSGHDTVSWYQQALGQGPQFIFQYYEEEERQRGNFPDRFSGHQFPNYSSELNVNALLLGDSALYLCASRLMGLARETQYFGPGTRLLVL.

Details on this clone: Mismatch with germline at one junction end may stem from a read error. CDR3 residues: CASSPTSGALVF. For the CDR3, the DNA is TGTGCCAGCAGCCCTACTAGCGGGGCTCTAGTTTTT. This chain links TRBV7-3 with TRBJ2-3, with 10 bases matching TRBD2. Germline V gene lookup returns CDR1 SGHTA and CDR2 FQGTGA. The length of the CDR3 is 12 residues.